These 20 T cell receptor beta chains share one sample of origin, sequenced in a study of T cell repertoires in cytomegalovirus infection. MiXCR was run by TCRdb on the reads, yielding one entry per CDR3 protein. The sample records 180,000 or so distinct CDR3 sequences, roughly 15% being singletons. Sample: CD8+ T cells from PBMCs. These receptors came from a human donor in good health (CMV status not recorded). Some clones in this sample may be carry-over from other donors' samples.

The rearrangement links TRBV15 to TRBJ2-2; D is undetermined. In germline, CDR1 is LNHNV, CDR2 YYDKDF (reference sequence). The CDR3 consists of 13 residues. Trimming took 6 bases from V and 0 from J, leaving 5 bases between them. CDR3 amino acids: CATSVTNTGELFF. In DNA, the CDR3 is TGTGCCACCAGTGTAACGAACACCGGGGAGCTGTTTTTT. Together with reference TRBV15 and TRBJ2-2, the CDR3 gives the full variable domain: DAMVIQNPRYQVTQFGKPVTLSCSQTLNHNVMYWYQQKSSQAPKLLFHYYDKDFNNEADTPDNFQSRRPNTSFCFLDIRSPGLGDTAMYLCATSVTNTGELFFGEGSRLTVL.

There are a few counts of this clonotype. This rearrangement joins TRBV7-2 to TRBJ2-7; the match to TRBD1 covers 8 bases. CDR3 length: 15 amino acids. V was pared by 2 bases and J by 1 base, with 4 bases of the junction left unmatched. Germline CDR1 reads SGHTA; CDR2 reads FQGNSA. The CDR3 DNA is TGTGCCAGCAGCTTAAGGGGACAGGTTTCCTACGAGCAGTACTTC. Its protein is CASSLRGQVSYEQYF.

The chain has TRBV7-3 and TRBJ2-3; D ambiguous. Germline V gives CDR1 SGHTA, CDR2 FQGTGA. The CDR3 has 14 amino acids. V lost 2 bases, J lost 0 bases, and 6 bases lay in between. The CDR3 nucleotides are TGTGCCAGCAGCTTAGTGGGAAGCACAGATACGCAGTATTTT. Translated: CASSLVGSTDTQYF.

This clonotype was seen a few times. The chain joins TRBV12-3 or TRBV12-4 to TRBJ2-3, with 7 bases fitting TRBD1. This CDR3 spans 18 amino acids. V was clipped by 5 bases and J by 2 bases; unmatched bases: 16. The CDR3 DNA reads as TGTGCCAGCAGTCCCATTCTCTGGGACAGTGGGGACACAGATACGCAGTATTTT. This translates into CASSPILWDSGDTDTQYF.

The V and J genes are TRBV29-1 and TRBJ1-2; TRBD1 might be the D (6 bases). Germline values: CDR1 SQVTM, CDR2 ANQGSEA. Trimming stripped 6 bases from V and 4 bases from J, with 12 bases between. The length of the CDR3 is 12 residues. CDR3 in amino acids: CSVPGGGYGYTF. The CDR3 bases are TGCAGCGTCCCCGGAGGGGGCTATGGCTACACCTTC.

The chain uses TRBV12-3 or TRBV12-4 and TRBJ2-7; the D call may be TRBD1 or TRBD2 (5 bases each). The V and J ends lost 5 bases and 7 bases respectively, with 9 bases between them. This CDR3 region has 11 residues. Here the CDR3 reads CASSGTVEQYF. In DNA, the CDR3 is TGTGCCAGCAGTGGGACGGTGGAGCAGTACTTC.

Only a few counts were recorded for this clonotype. The chain has TRBV7-9 and TRBJ2-2; 7 positions match TRBD2. In germline, CDR1 is SEHNR, CDR2 FQNEAQ (reference sequence). V dropped 1 base and J dropped 7; count of bases not matched to a gene: 3. The CDR3 is 14 amino acids. The CDR3 sequence: CASSLGAGVGELFF. The CDR3 DNA reads TGTGCCAGCAGCTTAGGTGCGGGAGTCGGGGAGCTGTTTTTT.

The chain has TRBV12-3 or TRBV12-4 and TRBJ1-1, with 7 bases lining up with TRBD1. This CDR3 has 17 residues. The junction had 13 bases not matched to a gene; V was cut back by 1 base and J by 5 bases. Here the CDR3 reads CASSLEPTGALETEAFF. For the CDR3, the DNA is TGTGCCAGCAGTTTAGAACCAACAGGGGCTCTTGAGACTGAAGCTTTCTTT.

V is TRBV13 and J is TRBJ2-3; 7 bases agree with TRBD2. Germline V CDR1 and CDR2: PRHDT, FYEKMQ (reference sequence). V was pared by 5 bases and J by 2 bases, with 4 bases of the junction left unmatched. This CDR3 contains 14 residues. CDR3 amino acids: CASSERDFTDTQYF. For the CDR3, the DNA is TGTGCCAGCAGCGAGCGGGATTTCACAGATACGCAGTATTTT.

The genes are TRBV5-4 and TRBJ1-1, with 7 bases matching TRBD1. Germline trimming cut 0 bases from V and 4 bases from J; bases unmatched to any gene: 6. The germline V gene has CDR1 SGHNT and CDR2 YYREEE (reference sequence). The CDR3 length is 15 residues. The CDR3 nucleotides are TGTGCCAGCAGCTTGGCTAGACAGGGAATCACTGAAGCTTTCTTT. This gives the protein CASSLARQGITEAFF.

This rearrangement joins TRBV6-1 to TRBJ1-2; weak D call: TRBD1 (6 bases). The germline CDR1 and CDR2 sequences are MNHNS and SASEGT. V was trimmed by 6 bases and J by 7 bases, leaving 9 bases between them. The CDR3 has 11 residues. CDR3 residues: CASRDSSGYTF. The DNA of the CDR3 is TGTGCCAGCAGGGACAGTTCTGGCTACACCTTC.

J is TRBJ1-2 and V is TRBV6-5; possible D gene TRBD1, 5 bases. With 0 bases removed from V and 6 bases from J, the gap between germline ends came to 8 bases. CDR1 and CDR2 from the germline V gene are MNHEY and SVGAGI. The CDR3 is 13 amino acids. DNA of the CDR3: TGTGCCAGCAGTTACTCGACGGGGCATGGCTACACCTTC. Translated, it gives CASSYSTGHGYTF.

V gene TRBV19 combines with J gene TRBJ2-7; 9 nucleotides agree with TRBD1. The CDR3 extends over 18 amino acids. CDR1 is LNHDA and CDR2 is SQIVND in the germline V gene (reference sequence). The V and J ends lost 2 bases and 5 bases, in that order; junction bases with no gene match: 16. The CDR3 DNA reads TGTGCCAGTAGTATAATTTTCTCGACCGGGACAGGGATCGACGAGCAGTACTTC. Its protein product is CASSIIFSTGTGIDEQYF.

The chain has TRBV6-2 or TRBV6-3 and TRBJ2-3; maybe TRBD2 (6 bases). Per the germline V gene, CDR1 is MNHEY and CDR2 is SVGEGT. V gave up 2 bases and J gave up 2 bases, with 8 bases separating them. The CDR3 contains 14 residues. The CDR3 sequence is CASSYGGATDTQYF. CDR3 sequence (DNA): TGTGCCAGCAGTTACGGCGGGGCCACAGATACGCAGTATTTT.

Only a few counts were recorded for this clonotype. The genes are TRBV2 and TRBJ2-5; D gene uncertain. Germline CDR1 is SNHLY and CDR2 is FYNNEI. V shed 4 bases and J shed 0 bases, with 15 bases lying between them. This CDR3 comprises 16 residues. The CDR3 coding sequence is TGTGCCAGCAGTGGGTCGGCGGATACTCACCAAGAGACCCAGTACTTC. Protein: CASSGSADTHQETQYF.

This chain connects TRBV7-9 to TRBJ1-5; 7 nucleotides agree with TRBD1. This CDR3 has 15 amino acids. V trimming: 1 base; J trimming: 4 bases; junction bases outside the gene matches: 4. Germline lookup yields CDR1 SEHNR and CDR2 FQNEAQ (reference sequence). The CDR3 region is CASSLGGQTNQPQHF. CDR3 sequence (DNA): TGTGCCAGCAGCTTAGGGGGACAGACAAATCAGCCCCAGCATTTT.

CDR3 loop: CASSLTGGQNTEAFF. The CDR3 nucleotides read TGTGCCAGCAGCTTAACGGGGGGACAGAACACTGAAGCTTTCTTT. This chain connects TRBV7-2 to TRBJ1-1; TRBD1 is a possible D gene (6 bases). V lost 2 bases and J lost 1, with 11 bases in between. Germline-derived CDR1 and CDR2 are SGHTA and FQGNSA. CDR3 size: 15 residues.

This clonotype has just a few counts. One end of the junction is discordant with germline, which a read error may explain. V is TRBV20-1 and J is TRBJ2-7; 8 bases agree with TRBD1. This CDR3 has 11 residues. Per germline, CDR1 DFQATT and CDR2 SNEGSKA (reference sequence). This CDR3 reads CSASLEGQVHF. The CDR3 DNA reads as TGCAGTGCTTCCCTTGAGGGACAGGTACACTTC.

In its sample, this clonotype was seen a few times. The chain couples TRBV12-3 or TRBV12-4 to TRBJ2-7; possibly TRBD2 for D (6 bases). Trimming removed 3 bases from V and 3 bases from J, with 6 bases in between. The length of the CDR3 is 12 residues. This chain's CDR3 is CASSFSGYEQYF. CDR3 bases: TGTGCCAGCAGTTTTAGCGGCTACGAGCAGTACTTC.

This chain links TRBV6-2 or TRBV6-3 with TRBJ1-2; no clear D. Between the trimmed V and J ends, which lost 2 bases and 1 base, there was a span of 5 bases. CDR3 size: 13 residues. Germline values: CDR1 MNHEY, CDR2 SVGEGT. In nucleotides, the CDR3 is TGTGCCAGCAGTTACGTCCATAACTATGGCTACACCTTC. Translation gives CASSYVHNYGYTF.